A single sample gave rise to the 27 T cell receptor beta chains below, sequenced in a study of shared clonotypes between healthy human individuals. The naive CD8 population came from CD45RO-negative cells selected for CCR7, without terminally differentiated effector memory CD45RA+ cells. Measured with immunoSEQ multiplex PCR; TCRdb has only the in-frame clones, and not every one. This sample carries 1.5 million to 2.5 million clones, about 95% of them seen once, and the ten largest clones take around 1.2%. Source material: naive CD8+ T cells sorted from blood. Every receptor here comes from a young man in good health.

In its sample, this clone was seen once. V usage is TRBV10-3 and J usage is TRBJ2-2; 8 nucleotides match TRBD1. The germline gives CDR1 ENHRY, CDR2 SYGVKD. Trimming removed 8 bases from V and 7 bases from J; junction bases left unmatched: 3. The CDR3 is 12 amino acids. The CDR3 is CAIAGGHGELFF. CDR3 nucleotide sequence: TGTGCCATCGCAGGGGGCCACGGGGAGCTGTTTTTT.

The CDR3 loop reads CASSAKGRVRRGNYGYTF. The CDR3, as DNA: TGTGCCAGCAGCGCTAAGGGGAGGGTCCGAAGAGGTAACTATGGCTACACCTTC. The chain recombines TRBV21-1 with TRBJ1-2. TRBV21-1 is a listed pseudogene. This CDR3 is 18 amino acids long.

CDR3 coding DNA: TGTGCCTGGAGTGTACTGGGGACAGAATCTTATACGCAGTATTTT. It specifies CAWSVLGTESYTQYF. The chain combines TRBV30 with TRBJ2-3; 7 bases align to TRBD1. The CDR3 has 15 residues. Losses at the gene ends were 0 bases for V and 7 bases for J; bases not matched to a gene: 10. Germline CDR1 is GTSNPN and CDR2 is SVGIG (reference sequence).

This chain links TRBV29-1 with TRBJ2-7; 10 bases match TRBD1. The CDR3 spans 13 residues. Germline V gene lookup returns CDR1 SQVTM and CDR2 ANQGSEA. With 7 bases clipped from V and 4 bases from J, the junction kept 7 bases outside the gene matches. The CDR3 region has the DNA TGCAGCGCCGGAGGGACAGGGGAATACGAGCAGTACTTC. It specifies CSAGGTGEYEQYF.

This clone came up once. V gene TRBV28 combines with J gene TRBJ2-1, with 10 bases that match TRBD1. Trimming at V came to 11 bases and at J to 7 bases, leaving 8 bases not matched to a gene. The CDR3 extends over 13 amino acids. Germline CDR1 is MDHEN and CDR2 is SYDVKM. The CDR3 sequence is CAATGGEGNEQFF. CDR3 DNA sequence: TGTGCCGCGACAGGGGGCGAGGGGAATGAGCAGTTCTTC.

CDR3 loop: CASSRPPGGNQPQHF. Here the CDR3 DNA reads TGTGCCAGCAGTCGCCCCCCAGGGGGCAATCAGCCCCAGCATTTT. The chain links TRBV2 to TRBJ1-5; weak D call: TRBD1 (6 bases). V lost 5 bases and J 2 bases, leaving 13 bases between the germline ends. This CDR3 contains 15 residues. Germline loops: CDR1 SNHLY, CDR2 FYNNEI.

J is TRBJ2-7 and V is TRBV6-6; 8 bases match TRBD1. With 2 bases clipped from V and 3 bases from J, the junction kept 6 bases outside the gene matches. Germline assignment: CDR1 MNHNY and CDR2 SVGAGI (reference sequence). CDR3 length equals 15 residues. The CDR3 reads CASSYDRGPLYEQYF. The CDR3 DNA is TGTGCCAGCAGTTACGACAGGGGTCCCCTCTACGAGCAGTACTTC.

The chain carries TRBV14 and TRBJ2-7, with D maybe TRBD1 (5 bases). Germline CDR1 SGHDN, CDR2 FVKESK. The CDR3 consists of 16 residues. Trimming took off 1 base at V and 2 bases at J, with 15 bases between the two ends. The chain's CDR3 is CASSQGGQGFPYEQYF. DNA of the CDR3: TGTGCCAGCAGCCAAGGAGGCCAGGGATTCCCCTACGAGCAGTACTTC.

This clone has a single count. The chain employs TRBV30 and TRBJ2-1; D may be TRBD1 (6 bases). Trimming stripped 4 bases from V and 1 base from J, with 14 bases between. The CDR3 is 15 residues long. Germline assignment: CDR1 GTSNPN and CDR2 SVGIG (reference sequence). The CDR3 DNA reads as TGTGCCTGGAACTCGGGTCAGGGGTCCTACAATGAGCAGTTCTTC. Its protein product is CAWNSGQGSYNEQFF.

This sequence joins TRBV5-4 and TRBJ2-7, with D tentatively TRBD2 (5 bases). This CDR3 contains 14 residues. The germline V gene encodes CDR1 SGHNT and CDR2 YYREEE (reference sequence). V shed 0 bases and J shed 3 bases, with 10 bases lying between them. The CDR3 DNA sequence: TGTGCCAGCAGCTTGGGGGAGTTGGACTACGAGCAGTACTTC. It encodes CASSLGELDYEQYF.

The chain has TRBV14 and TRBJ2-1, with 10 bases aligning to TRBD2. The length of the CDR3 is 15 residues. In germline, CDR1 is SGHDN, CDR2 FVKESK. Losses at the gene ends were 2 bases for V and 7 bases for J; bases not matched to a gene: 5. This chain's CDR3 is CASSQLAGVANEQFF. The CDR3 region has the DNA TGTGCCAGCAGCCAACTAGCGGGAGTCGCGAATGAGCAGTTCTTC. The entire variable domain, with the rest obtained from reference TRBV14 and TRBJ2-1, is as follows: EAGVTQFPSHSVIEKGQTVTLRCDPISGHDNLYWYRRVMGKEIKFLLHFVKESKQDESGMPNNRFLAERTGGTYSTLKVQPAELEDSGVYFCASSQLAGVANEQFFGPGTRLTVL.

The genes are TRBV9 and TRBJ2-3, with no clear D. The CDR3 runs 14 residues. V was pared by 0 bases and J by 4 bases, with 9 bases between. CDR1 and CDR2 (germline): SGDLS, YYNGEE. The CDR3 DNA reads TGTGCCAGCAGCGTAGACGGTTTTTCAGATACGCAGTATTTT. Its translation is CASSVDGFSDTQYF. The full variable domain, rest sourced from reference TRBV9 and TRBJ2-3, is DSGVTQTPKHLITATGQRVTLRCSPRSGDLSVYWYQQSLDQGLQFLIQYYNGEERAKGNILERFSAQQFPDLHSELNLSSLELGDSALYFCASSVDGFSDTQYFGPGTRLTVL.

The chain joins TRBV19 to TRBJ2-7; 7 bases map to TRBD2. CDR1 is LNHDA, CDR2 SQIVND, per germline (reference sequence). The CDR3 extends over 13 amino acids. V trimming: 8 bases; J trimming: 6 bases; junction bases outside the gene matches: 10. The CDR3 DNA follows: TGTGCCAGTGAAGGGGCGCGGGGGAGCGAGCAGTACTTC. Its translation: CASEGARGSEQYF.

V gene TRBV4-2 combines with J gene TRBJ2-7; D remains unclear. CDR3 length: 14 amino acids. V lost 1 base and J lost 2, with 9 bases in between. Germline V gene sequence: CDR1 LGHNA, CDR2 YNFKEQ. The CDR3 here is CASSQGGATYEQYF. DNA of the CDR3: TGTGCCAGCAGCCAAGGAGGAGCAACCTACGAGCAGTACTTC.

As concerns this clone: At the DNA level, this CDR3 is encoded by other sequences in the same sample as well. The CDR3 sequence is CASSPGLAYEQYF. The CDR3 coding sequence is TGTGCCAGCAGCCCAGGACTAGCCTACGAGCAGTACTTC. The chain has TRBV5-6 and TRBJ2-7; 7 bases align to TRBD2. CDR1 SGHDT and CDR2 YYEEEE come from the germline V gene. V trimming: 4 bases; J trimming: 2 bases; junction bases outside the gene matches: 3. This CDR3 is 13 amino acids long. Together with reference TRBV5-6 and TRBJ2-7, the CDR3 gives the full variable domain: DAGVTQSPTHLIKTRGQQVTLRCSPKSGHDTVSWYQQALGQGPQFIFQYYEEEERQRGNFPDRFSGHQFPNYSSELNVNALLLGDSALYLCASSPGLAYEQYFGPGTRLTVT.

V gene TRBV28 combines with J gene TRBJ1-5; the match to TRBD1 covers 7 bases. CDR3 size: 14 residues. Germline-derived CDR1 and CDR2 are MDHEN and SYDVKM. Trimming cost V 11 bases and J 4 bases; bases outside gene matches: 11. The CDR3 reads CAGQGGEFNQPQHF. In nucleotides, the CDR3 is TGTGCCGGGCAGGGGGGGGAGTTTAATCAGCCCCAGCATTTT. Full variable domain (outside the CDR3, taken from reference TRBV28 and TRBJ1-5): DVKVTQSSRYLVKRTGEKVFLECVQDMDHENMFWYRQDPGLGLRLIYFSYDVKMKEKGDIPEGYSVSREKKERFSLILESASTNQTSMYLCAGQGGEFNQPQHFGDGTRLSIL.

Remarks on this clone: The same CDR3 also results from other DNA sequences found in this sample. The chain uses TRBV7-9 and TRBJ1-2, with a tentative D call TRBD1 (5 bases). This CDR3 has 13 amino acids. Trimming cost V 3 bases and J 2 bases, with 7 bases left between them. Germline values: CDR1 SEHNR, CDR2 FQNEAQ (reference sequence). The DNA of the CDR3 is TGTGCCAGCAGCTTCGGGACCAACTATGGCTACACCTTC. It is translated as CASSFGTNYGYTF.

V usage is TRBV5-8 and J usage is TRBJ2-4, with no clear D. CDR3 length: 14 residues. Germline CDR1 SGHTS, CDR2 YDEGEE. Trimming took 1 base from V and 7 from J, leaving 12 bases between them. The CDR3 region has the DNA TGTGCCAGCAGCTTGTTAGTTGGACGGAACATTCAGTACTTC. It encodes CASSLLVGRNIQYF.

The rearrangement links TRBV7-2 to TRBJ2-3; D is undetermined. Trimming removed 0 bases at V and 2 bases at J, with 3 bases between. Per the germline V gene, CDR1 is SGHTA and CDR2 is FQGNSA. The CDR3 consists of 13 residues. For the CDR3, the DNA is TGTGCCAGCAGCTTAGCCCCCACAGATACGCAGTATTTT. Its translation: CASSLAPTDTQYF.

The CDR3 DNA is TGCGCCAGCAGCCAAGGAGGGATTCAGCCCCAGCATTTT. Amino acids: CASSQGGIQPQHF. The chain joins TRBV4-1 to TRBJ1-5; D is unclear. V lost 1 base to trimming and J lost 6 bases, with 7 bases between them. The CDR3 has 13 residues. Germline V gives CDR1 MGHRA, CDR2 YSYEKL.

About this clone itself: The same CDR3 also results from other DNA sequences found in this sample. The chain is built from TRBV6-6 and TRBJ1-1, with a possible D match to TRBD1 (5 bases). This CDR3 is built from 15 residues. Germline assignment: CDR1 MNHNY and CDR2 SVGAGI (reference sequence). Trimming stripped 0 bases from V and 1 base from J, with 9 bases between. The CDR3 reads CASSYSEGWNTEAFF. CDR3 DNA: TGTGCCAGCAGTTACTCTGAGGGGTGGAACACTGAAGCTTTCTTT.

This sequence joins TRBV4-1 and TRBJ1-1; D unclear. Between the trimmed V and J ends, which lost 3 bases and 3 bases, there was a span of 8 bases. Germline lookup yields CDR1 MGHRA and CDR2 YSYEKL. This CDR3 comprises 13 residues. The CDR3 sequence: CASSHLRDTEAFF. CDR3 nucleotide sequence: TGCGCCAGCAGCCATCTGCGGGACACTGAAGCTTTCTTT.

V gene TRBV4-1 combines with J gene TRBJ2-7; the D gene is possibly TRBD1 (6 bases). Deletions cut 4 bases from V and 2 bases from J, with 15 bases between. The CDR3 extends over 15 amino acids. CDR1 is MGHRA and CDR2 is YSYEKL in the germline V gene. CDR3 sequence (DNA): TGCGCCAGCAGCCCGCGGACAGCGGCAGCCTACGAGCAGTACTTC. Translating gives CASSPRTAAAYEQYF.

The sample holds one count of this clone. The chain is built from TRBV7-3 and TRBJ2-7; 9 bases align to TRBD1. CDR3 length: 15 residues. Unmatched junction bases numbered 10, after V lost 6 bases and J lost 4 bases. From germline, CDR1 is SGHTA and CDR2 FQGTGA. The CDR3 DNA reads as TGTGCCAGCAGTCACGACGGGACAGGGCTGTACGAGCAGTACTTC. Its translation: CASSHDGTGLYEQYF.

This chain links TRBV21-1 with TRBJ1-2. TRBV21-1 is flagged as a pseudogene. There are 14 residues in the CDR3. The CDR3 DNA reads as TGTGCCAGGCTTCCGGACGGGGTTGACTATGGCTACACCTTC. Protein: CARLPDGVDYGYTF.

Note on this clone: Other nucleotide sequences from this sample produce the same CDR3. The V and J genes are TRBV2 and TRBJ2-7; D could derive from TRBD1 or TRBD2 (5 bases each). Per germline, CDR1 SNHLY and CDR2 FYNNEI. The CDR3 extends over 11 amino acids. V dropped 8 bases and J dropped 0 bases, with 5 bases sitting between them. CDR3 DNA: TGTGCCAGCGGGACCTCCTACGAGCAGTACTTC. Its translation: CASGTSYEQYF.

In regard to this clone: The identical CDR3 is also encoded by other nucleotide sequences in the sample. The rearrangement uses TRBV7-9 and TRBJ2-1; D is ambiguous. With 5 bases removed from V and 3 bases from J, the gap between germline ends came to 5 bases. Germline loops: CDR1 SEHNR, CDR2 FQNEAQ (reference sequence). This CDR3 spans 12 amino acids. The CDR3, as DNA: TGTGCCAGCAGCCCCGACTACAATGAGCAGTTCTTC. Protein product: CASSPDYNEQFF. Drawing the rest from reference TRBV7-9 and TRBJ2-1, the complete variable domain is DTGVSQNPRHKITKRGQNVTFRCDPISEHNRLYWYRQTLGQGPEFLTYFQNEAQLEKSRLLSDRFSAERPKGSFSTLEIQRTEQGDSAMYLCASSPDYNEQFFGPGTRLTVL.